Shown below are 27 T cell receptor beta chains from a single sample sequenced in a study of T cell repertoires in cytomegalovirus infection. Each CDR3 protein is one row after TCRdb ran MiXCR on the reads. The sample carries some 220,000 distinct CDR3 sequences, around 40% recorded once. The antigens for these receptors are not known. The sample in question was CD8+ T cells from cultured PBMCs, obtained from culture after CMV antigen stimulation. These receptors were taken from a human donor in good health (CMV status not recorded). Some clones in this sample may be carry-over from other donors' samples.

The sample holds many counts of this clonotype. The chain carries TRBV11-2 and TRBJ2-5; 11 positions agree with TRBD2. V dropped 5 bases and J dropped 5; count of bases not matched to a gene: 13. Germline V gene sequence: CDR1 SGHAT, CDR2 FQNNGV. The CDR3 has 17 residues. CDR3 protein: CASSLRTSGWGSETQYF. The CDR3 bases are TGTGCCAGCAGCCTCCGGACTAGCGGGTGGGGGTCGGAGACCCAGTACTTC.

The chain couples TRBV7-9 to TRBJ2-2; D is tentatively TRBD1 or TRBD2 (6 bases each). The CDR3 contains 15 residues. CDR1 and CDR2 from the germline V gene are SEHNR and FQNEAQ (reference sequence). Trimming pared 6 bases from V and 5 bases from J, leaving 16 bases between. The CDR3 loop is CASSQRRGSTGELFF. The CDR3 DNA sequence: TGTGCCAGCAGTCAGAGGAGGGGGTCGACCGGGGAGCTGTTTTTT.

This clonotype was detected a few times. The CDR3 DNA sequence: TGTGCCAGCAGCCCAGGCCCCCGCGACAGGGGGCGAATCCCCTATGGCTACACCTTC. Translated, it gives CASSPGPRDRGRIPYGYTF. The chain uses TRBV11-2 and TRBJ1-2; 10 bases fit TRBD1. The CDR3 is made up of 19 amino acids. Germline trimming cut 5 bases from V and 4 bases from J; bases unmatched to any gene: 19. Looked up from germline, CDR1 is SGHAT and CDR2 is FQNNGV.

The J gene is TRBJ1-4, the V gene TRBV12-3 or TRBV12-4, with D uncertain. This CDR3 contains 14 residues. V shed 3 bases and J shed 0 bases, with 5 bases lying between them. CDR3 loop: CASSLGSTNEKLFF. Written as DNA, the CDR3 is TGTGCCAGCAGTTTGGGGTCAACTAATGAAAAACTGTTTTTT.

The CDR3 sequence: CASSEDGVGGSPLHF. CDR3 nucleotides: TGTGCCAGCAGTGAAGACGGGGTTGGGGGATCACCCCTCCACTTT. V usage is TRBV2 and J usage is TRBJ1-6, with D maybe TRBD1 (5 bases). The V and J ends lost 1 base and 10 bases respectively, with 14 bases between them. Germline CDR1 SNHLY, CDR2 FYNNEI. The length of the CDR3 is 15 residues.

This clonotype has at least ten counts. The genes are TRBV7-2 and TRBJ1-2, with 10 positions matching TRBD1. The J segment lost 8 bases and the V segment lost 5 bases, leaving 5 bases of the junction unmatched. The CDR3 length is 13 residues. CDR1 and CDR2 (germline): SGHTA, FQGNSA. The CDR3 loop is CASSPRQGAGYTF. The CDR3 bases are TGTGCCAGCAGCCCCAGACAGGGGGCGGGCTACACCTTC.

The rearrangement uses TRBV10-3 and TRBJ2-5; TRBD2 might be the D (5 bases). V lost 0 bases, J lost 4 bases, and 12 bases lay in between. This CDR3 has 15 amino acids. Germline CDR1 is ENHRY and CDR2 is SYGVKD. CDR3 in amino acids: CAISESDSERETQYF. The CDR3 region has the DNA TGTGCCATCAGTGAGTCGGATAGCGAAAGAGAGACCCAGTACTTC.

V usage is TRBV19 and J usage is TRBJ2-2; D not resolved. This CDR3 contains 13 residues. Trimming took 10 bases from V and 5 from J, leaving 14 bases between them. From germline, CDR1 is LNHDA and CDR2 SQIVND (reference sequence). The CDR3, as DNA: TGTGCCACCGGACCGAGTCCTACCGGGGAGCTGTTTTTT. Translation: CATGPSPTGELFF.

V is TRBV5-1 and J is TRBJ1-1; D is unclear. Trimming took 5 bases from V and 3 from J, leaving 23 bases between them. Germline CDR1 reads SGHRS; CDR2 reads YFSETQ. The CDR3 runs 17 residues. In nucleotides, the CDR3 is TGCGCCAGCAGAATTCCTAGCTCAGGCCCGGGGTACACTGAAGCTTTCTTT. The encoded protein is CASRIPSSGPGYTEAFF. Supplemented by reference TRBV5-1 and TRBJ1-1, the full variable domain reads KAGVTQTPRYLIKTRGQQVTLSCSPISGHRSVSWYQQTPGQGLQFLFEYFSETQRNKGNFPGRFSGRQFSNSRSEMNVSTLELGDSALYLCASRIPSSGPGYTEAFFGQGTRLTVV.

This chain connects TRBV7-9 to TRBJ2-3; TRBD1 is a possible D gene (5 bases). CDR3 size: 17 residues. The germline gives CDR1 SEHNR, CDR2 FQNEAQ (reference sequence). Between the trimmed V and J ends, which lost 2 bases and 2 bases, there was a span of 17 bases. The CDR3: CASSLLGDRGITDTQYF. CDR3 DNA: TGTGCCAGCAGCTTATTAGGAGACAGAGGTATCACAGATACGCAGTATTTT.

This clonotype occurred a few times. The CDR3 nucleotides read TGTGCCAGCAGCTTTAGCGGCCAGGGGGCGGGTGAGACCCAGTACTTC. Translating it yields CASSFSGQGAGETQYF. The V and J genes are TRBV11-2 and TRBJ2-5, with TRBD1 identical over 8 bases. This CDR3 has 16 residues. Trimming removed 3 bases from V and 5 bases from J; junction bases left unmatched: 11. The germline V gene encodes CDR1 SGHAT and CDR2 FQNNGV.

This chain connects TRBV10-3 to TRBJ1-1, with D possibly being TRBD1 (6 bases). This CDR3 spans 12 amino acids. Trimming left V 6 bases short and J 6 bases short, with 11 bases between. Germline V lookup: CDR1 ENHRY, CDR2 SYGVKD. The CDR3 nucleotides read TGTGCCATCAGCAGGGGAAAGTCTGAAGCTTTCTTT. Protein product: CAISRGKSEAFF.

The chain has TRBV25-1 and TRBJ2-7, with D possibly matching TRBD2 (7 bases). The CDR3 is made up of 12 amino acids. The V end lost 8 bases, the J end lost 12 bases, and 20 bases lay between the germline ends. CDR1 and CDR2 (germline): MGHDK, SYGVNS. DNA for the CDR3: TGTGCCAGCGGCGCGGGGGCCTACGAGACGTACTTC. Amino acids: CASGAGAYETYF.

The chain combines TRBV5-1 with TRBJ2-2; no reliable D call. This CDR3 contains 15 residues. Between the trimmed V and J ends, which lost 3 bases and 8 bases, there was a span of 17 bases. Germline CDR1 SGHRS, CDR2 YFSETQ. The CDR3 region is CASSSTRNLAGELFF. The CDR3 nucleotides are TGCGCCAGCAGCTCTACCCGAAATCTCGCAGGGGAGCTGTTTTTT.

This clonotype was counted between two and nine times. For the CDR3, the DNA is TGTGCCAGCCGGGACCTGGGGCAGCCCCAGCATTTT. This translates into CASRDLGQPQHF. The V call is TRBV27, the J call TRBJ1-5; tentatively, D is TRBD1 (5 bases). The CDR3 has 12 residues. V was shortened by 8 bases and J by 7 bases, with 12 bases between the two germline ends. Per the germline V gene, CDR1 is MNHEY and CDR2 is SMNVEV (reference sequence).

The V call is TRBV27, the J call TRBJ2-4; 8 positions agree with TRBD2. Germline CDR1 is MNHEY and CDR2 is SMNVEV (reference sequence). The V segment lost 0 bases and the J segment 8 bases; nucleotides outside the gene matches: 3. The CDR3 sequence is 14 residues long. The CDR3 DNA follows: TGTGCCAGCAGTTTATCAAGGCGGGGGGACATTCAGTACTTC. Amino acid sequence: CASSLSRRGDIQYF.

This clonotype came up many times. The V and J genes are TRBV7-9 and TRBJ2-1; 10 bases line up with TRBD1. Trimming took 4 bases from V and 0 from J; bases not matched to a gene: 12. The CDR3 consists of 19 residues. CDR1 is SEHNR, CDR2 FQNEAQ, per germline (reference sequence). This CDR3 is CASSSPGTGDATSYNEQFF. The CDR3 region has the DNA TGTGCCAGCAGCTCTCCCGGGACAGGGGATGCAACCTCCTACAATGAGCAGTTCTTC.

The chain employs TRBV4-1 and TRBJ2-4, with D possibly TRBD1 on 5 matching bases. In germline, CDR1 is MGHRA, CDR2 YSYEKL. CDR3 length equals 14 residues. V gave up 1 base and J gave up 12 bases, with 16 bases separating them. CDR3 sequence: CASSQAQGKVGQYF. The CDR3 DNA reads as TGCGCCAGCAGCCAAGCGCAGGGAAAGGTTGGTCAGTACTTC.

The chain is built from TRBV4-1 and TRBJ2-1; no clear D. Trimming took off 3 bases at V and 5 bases at J, with 2 bases between the two ends. This CDR3 has 11 residues. Per germline, CDR1 MGHRA and CDR2 YSYEKL. The CDR3 is CASSQDNEQFF. In DNA form, the CDR3 reads TGCGCCAGCAGCCAGGACAATGAGCAGTTCTTC.

This chain connects TRBV5-1 to TRBJ2-1; the match to TRBD2 covers 13 bases. Trimming at V came to 0 bases and at J to 7 bases, leaving 10 bases not matched to a gene. CDR1 and CDR2 from the germline V gene are SGHRS and YFSETQ. This CDR3 region has 18 residues. Here the CDR3 reads CASSLASGLAGANNEQFF. CDR3 in DNA: TGCGCCAGCAGCTTGGCCTCAGGACTAGCGGGAGCTAATAATGAGCAGTTCTTC.

This sequence joins TRBV6-1 and TRBJ1-1, with D tentatively TRBD1 (5 bases). The CDR3 has 15 amino acids. Trimming stripped 6 bases from V and 0 bases from J, with 14 bases between. CDR1 is MNHNS, CDR2 SASEGT, per germline. The chain's CDR3 is CASSTHQGMNTEAFF. The CDR3 DNA reads as TGTGCCAGCAGCACCCATCAGGGTATGAACACTGAAGCTTTCTTT.

This clonotype was counted only a few times. CDR3 nucleotides: TGTGCCAGCAGCTTAGCTGTCTTCGATCAGCCCCAGCATTTT. It codes for CASSLAVFDQPQHF. The gene calls are TRBV7-8 and TRBJ1-5; D gene uncertain. Germline assignment: CDR1 SGHVS and CDR2 FQNEAQ. This CDR3 comprises 14 residues. V dropped 0 bases and J dropped 5 bases, with 8 bases sitting between them.

This clonotype was detected a few times. The chain has TRBV15 and TRBJ1-2; a weak D match, TRBD1 (6 bases). Germline V gene lookup returns CDR1 LNHNV and CDR2 YYDKDF (reference sequence). V gave up 3 bases and J gave up 8 bases, with 19 bases separating them. The CDR3 length is 15 residues. CDR3 loop: CATSSNLNRARGYTF. The CDR3, as DNA: TGTGCCACCAGCAGCAACCTAAACAGGGCACGGGGCTACACCTTC.

V and J are TRBV11-2 and TRBJ2-2, with 14 positions matching TRBD2. CDR3 length equals 18 residues. In germline, CDR1 is SGHAT, CDR2 FQNNGV. Trimming at V came to 7 bases and at J to 8 bases, leaving 15 bases not matched to a gene. As DNA, the CDR3 is TGTGCCAGCACCGATTTCCCCGCGGGACTAGCGGGAGATGGGGAGCTGTTTTTT. Translated, it gives CASTDFPAGLAGDGELFF.

The rearrangement joins TRBV7-9 to TRBJ2-5, with 14 bases fitting TRBD2. V dropped 5 bases and J dropped 5; count of bases not matched to a gene: 4. Germline CDR1 reads SEHNR; CDR2 reads FQNEAQ (reference sequence). This CDR3 is built from 15 residues. The CDR3 spells CASSPRTSGRETQYF. The CDR3 bases are TGTGCCAGCAGCCCACGGACTAGCGGGAGGGAGACCCAGTACTTC.

This clonotype appeared a few times. V gene TRBV20-1 combines with J gene TRBJ2-3; TRBD2 is a possible D gene (6 bases). CDR1 DFQATT and CDR2 SNEGSKA come from the germline V gene (reference sequence). Trimming stripped 2 bases from V and 2 bases from J, with 20 bases between. The CDR3 contains 17 residues. The CDR3 DNA is TGCAGTGCTAGAAGCGAGCGGGCCAGGGCCGTCACAGATACGCAGTATTTT. This sequence encodes CSARSERARAVTDTQYF.

This clonotype was picked up many times. The V and J genes are TRBV7-2 and TRBJ2-1, with 9 positions matching TRBD2. The ends lost 1 base at V and 0 bases at J; junction bases unmatched: 19. The germline CDR1 and CDR2 sequences are SGHTA and FQGNSA. This CDR3 contains 22 residues. The CDR3 DNA sequence: TGTGCCAGCAGCTTAGGATATCTTGGCGGGAGGGGGTCCCGGGGCTCCTACAATGAGCAGTTCTTC. It specifies CASSLGYLGGRGSRGSYNEQFF.